The entry below describes one TCR beta chain. The assay was immunoSEQ multiplex PCR, and TCRdb's table has in-frame clones only and misses some. The sample yields roughly 500,000 clones, roughly 89% seen once. As for treatment: some 19 received Ad26.COV2.S at low or high dose, single or two shots; 5 received placebo; per-sample allocation not given. Samples were taken on day 63 after the first vaccine or placebo injection. An Ad26 vector carrying the Wuhan-strain SARS-CoV-2 spike served as the vaccine. These data come from a study of Ad26.COV2.S vaccination and SARS-CoV-2 variants. Study at large: Intramuscularly, Ad26.COV2.S was given either once or twice, 56 days apart.

V was pared by 0 bases and J by 3 bases, with 7 bases between. This CDR3 region has 14 residues. Germline CDR1 SGHRS, CDR2 YFSETQ. Source: peripheral blood, taken in a trial of Ad26.COV2.S vaccine versus placebo. The source is a person aged 18-65 years who received the Ad26.COV2.S COVID-19 vaccine or a placebo. The chain is built from TRBV5-1 and TRBJ2-1; tentatively, D is TRBD1 (5 bases). In DNA, the CDR3 is TGCGCCAGCAGCTTGGGACAGAACTACAATGAGCAGTTCTTC. Protein: CASSLGQNYNEQFF.